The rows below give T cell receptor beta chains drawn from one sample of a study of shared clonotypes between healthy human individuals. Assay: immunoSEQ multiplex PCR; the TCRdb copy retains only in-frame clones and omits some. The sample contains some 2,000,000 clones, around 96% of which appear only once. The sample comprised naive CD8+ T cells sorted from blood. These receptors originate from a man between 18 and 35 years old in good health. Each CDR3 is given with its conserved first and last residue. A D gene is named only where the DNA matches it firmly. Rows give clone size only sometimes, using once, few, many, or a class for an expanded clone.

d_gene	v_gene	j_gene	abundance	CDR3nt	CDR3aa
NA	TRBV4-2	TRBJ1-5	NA	TGTGCCAGCAGCGATATACAGGGACCCCCTAATCAGCCCCAGCATTTT	CASSDIQGPPNQPQHF
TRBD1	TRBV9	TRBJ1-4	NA	TGTGCCAGCAGCGTAGCGGGGACAGAGGGTGAAAAACTGTTTTTT	CASSVAGTEGEKLFF
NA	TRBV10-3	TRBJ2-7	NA	TGTGCCATCAGTGAGTCAAATCAACTAGGCCGCGACGAGCAGTACTTC	CAISESNQLGRDEQYF
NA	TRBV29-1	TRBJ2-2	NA	TGCAGCGTGCAGGGTTTGAACACCGGGGAGCTGTTTTTT	CSVQGLNTGELFF
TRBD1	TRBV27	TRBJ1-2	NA	TGTGCCAGCGGGTCAGGGGGGGGAGGGCCATATGGCTACACCTTC	CASGSGGGGPYGYTF
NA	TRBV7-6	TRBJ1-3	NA	TGTGCCAGCAGCTTTAACCCTGGAAACACCATATATTTT	CASSFNPGNTIYF
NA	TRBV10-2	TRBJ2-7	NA	TGCGCCAGCAGTGAGCCCTACGAGCAGTACTTC	CASSEPYEQYF
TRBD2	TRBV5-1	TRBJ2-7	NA	TGCGCCAGCAGCTTGGCCACGGGGGGCGAGCAGTACTTC	CASSLATGGEQYF
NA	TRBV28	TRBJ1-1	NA	TGTGCCAGCAGCCCCTCGGGGGCGACGAACACTGAAGCTTTCTTT	CASSPSGATNTEAFF
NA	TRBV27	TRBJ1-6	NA	TGTGCCAGCAGTCCCACCAGGGGCTCAGGGACACCCCTCCACTTT	CASSPTRGSGTPLHF
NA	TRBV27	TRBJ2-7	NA	TGTGCCAGCAGTTTAGGCGGGGCCCCCTACGAGCAGTACTTC	CASSLGGAPYEQYF
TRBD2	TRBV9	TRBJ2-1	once	TGTGCCAGCAGCGAATACGGGGGACTAGGGGGTAATGAGCAGTTCTTC	CASSEYGGLGGNEQFF
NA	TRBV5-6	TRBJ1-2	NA	TGTGCCAGCAGCTTGGCCCAGGCCTACTATGGCTACACCTTC	CASSLAQAYYGYTF
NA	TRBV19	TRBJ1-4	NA	TGTGCCAGTAGTATGTCGGCAGGTCCTGAAAAACTGTTTTTT	CASSMSAGPEKLFF
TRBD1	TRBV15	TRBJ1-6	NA	TGTGCCACCAGCAGAGCGATCTCAGGGGGTTTGAGCTCCTATAATTCACCCCTCCACTTT	CATSRAISGGLSSYNSPLHF
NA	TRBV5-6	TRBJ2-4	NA	TGTGCCAGCAGCTGGCAAGAGACCAAAAACATTCAGTACTTC	CASSWQETKNIQYF
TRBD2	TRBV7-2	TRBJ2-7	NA	TGTGCCAGCAGCTACGGGGGACTAGCGGGAGCCGAGCAGTACTTC	CASSYGGLAGAEQYF
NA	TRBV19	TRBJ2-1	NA	TGTGCCAGTAGTATAAATCCCAGTACCTACAATGAGCAGTTCTTC	CASSINPSTYNEQFF
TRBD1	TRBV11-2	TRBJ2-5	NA	TGTGCCAGCAGCTCGTCAACCGGACAGGGCCGGCAAGAGACCCAGTACTTC	CASSSSTGQGRQETQYF
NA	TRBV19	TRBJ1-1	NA	TGTGCCAGTAGCTCACCACCCGGAGGGCCCAACACTGAAGCTTTCTTT	CASSSPPGGPNTEAFF
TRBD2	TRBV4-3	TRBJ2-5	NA	TGCGCCAGCAGCCAACTACTAGCGGGAGCAGAGACCCAGTACTTC	CASSQLLAGAETQYF
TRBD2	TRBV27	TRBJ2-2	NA	TGTGCCAGCAGTTTGGTAGCGGGAGGGTTCAGCACCGGGGAGCTGTTTTTT	CASSLVAGGFSTGELFF